This TCR beta chain was sequenced in a study of regulatory T cells in long-lasting Graves disease. The junction had 3 bases not matched to a gene; V was cut back by 1 base and J by 5 bases. Germline assignment: CDR1 LGHDT and CDR2 YNNKEL (reference sequence). This CDR3 contains 14 residues. Study results and caveats: Samples came from peripheral blood alone, without thyroid tissue.

Described time point: newly diagnosed GD, antithyroid drugs for less than 3 months. Making the TCR library involved RNA that had been extracted from PBMCs. The sample holds many counts of this clonotype. The antigen remains unidentified. To make TCR beta libraries, researchers used iRepertoire HTBI primers and Arm-PCR of CDR3 regions. TCRdb independently ran MiXCR on the multiplex PCR reads; one entry per CDR3 protein. The sample has 240,000 or so distinct CDR3 sequences; around 21% are singletons. The chain links TRBV3-1 to TRBJ2-5, with 8 positions matching TRBD1. The TCR originated in a female donor with Graves disease. The sequencing here drew on peripheral blood mononuclear cells (PBMCs), taken at new diagnosis, from a patient treated with antithyroid drugs. CDR3 protein: CASSQARGRETQYF. The CDR3 region has the DNA TGTGCCAGCAGCCAAGCCAGGGGGCGTGAGACCCAGTACTTC.